The rows below give T cell receptor beta chains drawn from one sample of a study of T cell repertoires and HLA-DP antigens. Their specific antigens are unknown. Clones were sequenced by immunoSEQ multiplex PCR, and TCRdb holds only the in-frame ones, with some missing. The sample contains 55,000 to 80,000 clones, around 80% of which appear only once. Sequenced input: CD4+ T cells from PBMCs. The origin of the receptors is a man in his sixties in good health and CMV-seronegative. CDR3s include the opening cysteine and the closing phenylalanine or tryptophan. D genes are given only for firm matches. Part of the rows lack a size; the others show once, few, many or a class for expanded clones.

cdr3_nt | cdr3_aa | v_call | cdr3_length | clone_size | j_call | d_call
TGTGCCAGCAGCTTAGGCCCACAGGGCAGTGAAAAACTGTTTTTT | CASSLGPQGSEKLFF | TRBV7-9 | 15 | - | TRBJ1-4 | -
TGTGCCAGTAGTATGGCTCGACCCGTAACTAGCGGAAAGTACAATGAGCAGTTCTTC | CASSMARPVTSGKYNEQFF | TRBV19 | 19 | - | TRBJ2-1 | TRBD2
TGTGCCAGCAGTGACCCGAAACGACAGGCGGCCCAGTACTTC | CASSDPKRQAAQYF | TRBV6-5 | 14 | - | TRBJ2-5 | -
TGCGCCAGCAGTGAGCCTGCTCTGGGCACAGATACGCAGTATTTT | CASSEPALGTDTQYF | TRBV10-1 | 15 | once | TRBJ2-3 | -
- | CASSTRWGQGSFCNGYTF | TRBV21-1 | 18 | - | TRBJ1-2 | -
TGCGCCAGCAGCCTTGGACAGGGGGAGGTGATAGCTTTCTTT | CASSLGQGEVIAFF | TRBV5-1 | 14 | few | TRBJ1-1 | TRBD1
TGTGCCAGCAGCTGGACCGGGACAGGGGCCCCTGAAGCTTTCTTT | CASSWTGTGAPEAFF | TRBV11-2 | 15 | - | TRBJ1-1 | TRBD1
TGTGCCAGCGGGGGGGAGAGCAATCAGCCCCAGCATTTT | CASGGESNQPQHF | TRBV2 | 13 | - | TRBJ1-5 | -
TGCGCCAGCAGCCAAGAGGGAGGGCAGTATCAAGAGACCCAGTACTTC | CASSQEGGQYQETQYF | TRBV4-1 | 16 | - | TRBJ2-5 | TRBD2
TGTGCCAGCAGCTTAGGGGGGGCAGGGTCAACCTACGAGCAGTACTTC | CASSLGGAGSTYEQYF | TRBV7-2 | 16 | - | TRBJ2-7 | -
TGTGCCAGCAGCTTGATGCGGGAGGGCCCGGCAGATACGCAGTATTTT | CASSLMREGPADTQYF | TRBV5-4 | 16 | once | TRBJ2-3 | TRBD2
TGTGCCAGCTCACTACAGGGGCCCCCTGGAAACACCATATATTTT | CASSLQGPPGNTIYF | TRBV18 | 15 | - | TRBJ1-3 | TRBD1
TGCGCCAGCAGCTCGGGCGGGGCTAGCGGGGGGAATGAGCAGTTCTTC | CASSSGGASGGNEQFF | TRBV5-1 | 16 | - | TRBJ2-1 | TRBD2
TGTGCCAGCAGCTTAGGGGGGGCCACAGATACGCAGTATTTT | CASSLGGATDTQYF | TRBV11-3 | 14 | - | TRBJ2-3 | -
TGTGCCAGCGCCCCTCCCGGGGGGCGTATAGATACGCAGTATTTT | CASAPPGGRIDTQYF | TRBV19 | 15 | - | TRBJ2-3 | -
TGTGCCACATCGCTAGCGGGACCCTACGAGCAGTACTTC | CATSLAGPYEQYF | TRBV6-6 | 13 | - | TRBJ2-7 | TRBD2
TGTGCCAGCAGTACCAGCAGTCGGAACACTGAAGCTTTCTTT | CASSTSSRNTEAFF | TRBV6-1 | 14 | - | TRBJ1-1 | -
TGTGCCAGCAGCGTAGGAAGCGGGGGGTCGTACGAGCAGTACTTC | CASSVGSGGSYEQYF | TRBV9 | 15 | - | TRBJ2-7 | TRBD2
TGTGCCAGCAGTGTGAGCTCCTATAATTCACCCCTCCACTTT | CASSVSSYNSPLHF | TRBV5-6 | 14 | - | TRBJ1-6 | -
TGTGCCAGCAGCTGGGGGGGGACCCGCTTTCAAGAGACCCAGTACTTC | CASSWGGTRFQETQYF | TRBV11-1 | 16 | - | TRBJ2-5 | TRBD2
TGCGCCAGCAGCAGCCCTAGCACAGATACGCAGTATTTT | CASSSPSTDTQYF | TRBV4-1 | 13 | - | TRBJ2-3 | -
TGTGCCAGCAGCTTGACAGGGGTCAACGAGCAGTACTTC | CASSLTGVNEQYF | TRBV5-4 | 13 | - | TRBJ2-7 | TRBD1
TGTGCCAGCAGTGAAGCGCCCAGGGGAGGCTACAATGAGCAGTTCTTC | CASSEAPRGGYNEQFF | TRBV2 | 16 | - | TRBJ2-1 | -
TGTGCCAGCAGCGAGGGGGCGGCAAACTCCTACAATGAGCAGTTCTTC | CASSEGAANSYNEQFF | TRBV9 | 16 | - | TRBJ2-1 | TRBD1
TGTGCCAGCACCGGTAATAGCAATCAGCCCCAGCATTTT | CASTGNSNQPQHF | TRBV6-6 | 13 | - | TRBJ1-5 | -
TGTGCCAGCAGCCAAGTAAGCGGACGACAGGGTTTATACGATGAGCAGTTCTTC | CASSQVSGRQGLYDEQFF | TRBV14 | 18 | - | TRBJ2-1 | TRBD1
TGTGCCAGCAGACGTCAGGGATCCTATGGCTACACCTTC | CASRRQGSYGYTF | TRBV6-5 | 13 | - | TRBJ1-2 | -
TGTGCCTGGAGTGTAGGGGGACGGGAAAAACTGTTTTTT | CAWSVGGREKLFF | TRBV30 | 13 | - | TRBJ1-4 | -
TGCGCCAGCAGCTACGACGGCGAAAAACTGTTTTTT | CASSYDGEKLFF | TRBV5-1 | 12 | - | TRBJ1-4 | -